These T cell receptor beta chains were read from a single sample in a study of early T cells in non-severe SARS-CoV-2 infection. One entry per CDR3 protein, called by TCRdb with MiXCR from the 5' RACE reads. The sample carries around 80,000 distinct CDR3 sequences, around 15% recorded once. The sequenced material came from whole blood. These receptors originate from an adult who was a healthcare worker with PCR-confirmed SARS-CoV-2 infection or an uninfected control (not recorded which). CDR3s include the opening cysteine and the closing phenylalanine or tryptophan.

cdr3_aa: CSARVGGQGNTEAFF
j_call: TRBJ1-1
v_call: TRBV20-1

cdr3_aa: CASSVGESTNEKLFF
j_call: TRBJ1-4
v_call: TRBV9

cdr3_aa: CASRPRGQGNTEAFF
j_call: TRBJ1-1
v_call: TRBV3-1

cdr3_aa: CASSQRTATNEKLFF
j_call: TRBJ1-4
v_call: TRBV18

cdr3_aa: CATWDNNQETQYF
j_call: TRBJ2-5
v_call: TRBV25-1

cdr3_aa: CASSSAGQHLRTGELFF
j_call: TRBJ2-2
v_call: TRBV11-2

cdr3_aa: CASSYSPSTDTQYF
j_call: TRBJ2-3
v_call: TRBV6-6

cdr3_aa: CSVESAQSTDTQYF
j_call: TRBJ2-3
v_call: TRBV29-1

cdr3_aa: CASSATGDSYTF
j_call: TRBJ1-2
v_call: TRBV2

cdr3_aa: CASSQQGNNSPLHF
j_call: TRBJ1-6
v_call: TRBV27